This TCR beta chain comes out of a study of blood T cell repertoires in COVID-19. Study-wide context: The analysed material was cDNA or gDNA that came from T cells, B-cell-depleted T cells, or PBMCs.

Germline assignment: CDR1 WNHNN and CDR2 SYGVQD (reference sequence). The CDR3 contains 15 residues. Trimming left V 7 bases short and J 4 bases short, with 16 bases between. Sequencing used immunoSEQ multiplex PCR; TCRdb keeps in-frame clones, though not all of them. The sample lists about 280,000 clones, roughly 88% occurring once. Sequenced material: peripheral blood. The TCR originated in a man younger than 30 with active or convalescent COVID-19. The J gene is TRBJ2-2, the V gene TRBV10-1, with D perhaps matching TRBD1 (6 bases). CDR3 in amino acids: CASTDQGSPTGELFF. For the CDR3, the DNA is TGCGCCAGCACCGACCAGGGGTCTCCCACCGGGGAGCTGTTTTTT.